This section outlines one TCR beta chain sequence together with its context. Antigen: not known. Only in-frame clones appear in the TCRdb table, and some are missing; sequencing was by immunoSEQ multiplex PCR. The sample carries about 1,900,000 clones, about 94% recorded once. Germline assignment: CDR1 SGDLS and CDR2 YYNGEE. The CDR3 extends over 14 amino acids. Trimming cost V 2 bases and J 4 bases, with 13 bases left between them. The sample belongs to a study of shared clonotypes between healthy human individuals. Naive CD8 cells were CD45RO-negative, positively selected for CCR7, excluding terminally differentiated effector memory CD45RA+ cells. General study points: When naive CD4 clonotypes were compared across a few donors, around 4.6% were shared. Inspection by rarefaction showed sorted-subset sequencing to be incomplete despite large depth.

The receptor was derived from a man younger than 30 in good health. The sequencing input was naive CD8+ T cells sorted from blood. The V and J genes are TRBV9 and TRBJ2-7; D assignment may be TRBD1 or TRBD2 (5 bases each). Here the CDR3 reads CASSVGDLLYEQYF. CDR3 DNA sequence: TGTGCCAGCAGCGTCGGGGACCTCCTTTACGAGCAGTACTTC.